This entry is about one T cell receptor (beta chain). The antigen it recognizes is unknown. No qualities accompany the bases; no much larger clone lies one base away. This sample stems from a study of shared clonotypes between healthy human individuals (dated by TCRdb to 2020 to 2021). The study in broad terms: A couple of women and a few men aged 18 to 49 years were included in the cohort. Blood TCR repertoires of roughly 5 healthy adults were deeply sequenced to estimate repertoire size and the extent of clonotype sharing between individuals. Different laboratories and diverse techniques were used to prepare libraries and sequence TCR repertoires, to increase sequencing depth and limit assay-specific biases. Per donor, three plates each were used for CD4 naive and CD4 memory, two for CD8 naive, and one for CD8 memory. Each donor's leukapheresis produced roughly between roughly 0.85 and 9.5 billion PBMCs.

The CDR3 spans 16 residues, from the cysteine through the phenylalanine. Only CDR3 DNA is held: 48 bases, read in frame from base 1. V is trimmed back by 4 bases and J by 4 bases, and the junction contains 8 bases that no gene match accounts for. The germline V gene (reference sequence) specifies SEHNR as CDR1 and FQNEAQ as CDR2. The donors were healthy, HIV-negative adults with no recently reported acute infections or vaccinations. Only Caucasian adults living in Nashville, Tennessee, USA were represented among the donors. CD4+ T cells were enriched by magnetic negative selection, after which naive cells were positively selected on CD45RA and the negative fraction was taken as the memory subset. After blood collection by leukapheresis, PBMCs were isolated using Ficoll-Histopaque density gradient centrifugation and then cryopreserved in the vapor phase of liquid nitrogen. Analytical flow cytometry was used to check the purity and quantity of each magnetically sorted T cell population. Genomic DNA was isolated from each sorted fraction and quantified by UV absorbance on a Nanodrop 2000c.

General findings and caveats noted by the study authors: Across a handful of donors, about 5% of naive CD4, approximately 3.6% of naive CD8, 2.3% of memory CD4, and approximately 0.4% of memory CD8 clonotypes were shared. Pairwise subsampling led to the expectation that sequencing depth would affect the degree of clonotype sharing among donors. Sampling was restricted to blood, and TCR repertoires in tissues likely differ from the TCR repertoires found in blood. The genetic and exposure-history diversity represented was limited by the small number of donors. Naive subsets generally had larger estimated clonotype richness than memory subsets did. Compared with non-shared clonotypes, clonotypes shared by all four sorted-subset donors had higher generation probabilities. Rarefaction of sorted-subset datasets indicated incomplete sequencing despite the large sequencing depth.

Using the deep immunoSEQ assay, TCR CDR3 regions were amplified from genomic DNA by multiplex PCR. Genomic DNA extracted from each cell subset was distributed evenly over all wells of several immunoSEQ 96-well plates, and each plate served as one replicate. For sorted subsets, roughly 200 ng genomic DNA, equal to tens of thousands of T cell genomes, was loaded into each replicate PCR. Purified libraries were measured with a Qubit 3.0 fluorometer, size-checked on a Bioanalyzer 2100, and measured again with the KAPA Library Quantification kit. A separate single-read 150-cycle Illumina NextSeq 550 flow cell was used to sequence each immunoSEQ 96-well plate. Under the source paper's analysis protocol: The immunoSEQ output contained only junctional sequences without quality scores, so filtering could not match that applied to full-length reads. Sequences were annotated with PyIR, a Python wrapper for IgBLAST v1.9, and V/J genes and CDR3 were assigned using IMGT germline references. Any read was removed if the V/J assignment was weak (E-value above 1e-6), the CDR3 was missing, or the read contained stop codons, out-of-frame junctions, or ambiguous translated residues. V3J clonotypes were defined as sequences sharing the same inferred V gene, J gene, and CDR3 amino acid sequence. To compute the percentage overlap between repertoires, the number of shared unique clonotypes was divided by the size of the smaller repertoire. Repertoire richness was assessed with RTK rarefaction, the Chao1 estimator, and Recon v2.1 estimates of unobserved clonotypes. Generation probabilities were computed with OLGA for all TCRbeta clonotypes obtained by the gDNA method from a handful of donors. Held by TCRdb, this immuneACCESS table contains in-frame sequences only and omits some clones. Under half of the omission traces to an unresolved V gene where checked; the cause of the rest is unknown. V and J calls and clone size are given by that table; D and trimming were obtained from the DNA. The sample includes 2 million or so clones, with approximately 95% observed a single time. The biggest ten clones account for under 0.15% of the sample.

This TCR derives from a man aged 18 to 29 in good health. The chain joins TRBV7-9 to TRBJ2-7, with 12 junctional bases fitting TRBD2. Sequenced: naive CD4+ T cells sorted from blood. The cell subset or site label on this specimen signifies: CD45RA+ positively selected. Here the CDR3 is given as CASSSSSGREWYEQYF. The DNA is TGTGCCAGCAGCTCCTCTAGCGGGAGGGAATGGTACGAGCAGTACTTC.